The rows below give T cell receptor beta chains drawn from one sample of a study of response to subunit inactivated influenza vaccine. In TCRdb, the RT-PCR reads were re-called with MiXCR into one record per CDR3 protein. Of hundreds of thousands of distinct CDR3 sequences listed, 12% were seen once; the top ten hold 10%. This material consisted of PBMCs from blood, taken on the day of vaccination. The receptor source for this set is a man aged 45-65 years who received an inactivated influenza vaccine. Each CDR3 is given with its conserved first and last residue. The D gene is left open where the match is weak. Some rows mark clone size as missing; the rest say once, few, many or name a class of expanded clone.

D	V	size	J	CDR3	DNA
-	TRBV5-1	many	TRBJ2-5	CASSLDSGETQYF	TGCGCCAGCAGCTTGGATTCAGGAGAGACCCAGTACTTC
TRBD1	TRBV3-1	-	TRBJ2-1	CASGTDNEQFF	TGTGCCAGCGGGACAGACAATGAGCAGTTCTTC
TRBD1	TRBV18	-	TRBJ2-1	CASSPGQATGGEQFF	TGTGCCAGCTCACCGGGACAGGCAACCGGGGGTGAGCAGTTCTTC
-	TRBV6-5	-	TRBJ2-2	CASSYAGRGANTGELFF	TGTGCCAGCAGTTACGCCGGACGGGGTGCGAACACCGGGGAGCTGTTTTTT
-	TRBV20-1	few	TRBJ2-1	CSAGQGDNEQFF	TGCAGCGCCGGCCAGGGCGACAATGAGCAGTTCTTC
TRBD2	TRBV28	-	TRBJ2-6	CASSPTRLAGQFFSGANVLTF	TGTGCCAGCAGCCCAACCCGACTAGCGGGCCAATTCTTTTCTGGGGCCAACGTCCTGACTTTC
TRBD2	TRBV20-1	-	TRBJ2-7	CSARDSSGGSIWDEQYF	TGCAGTGCTAGAGATTCGAGCGGGGGGTCCATTTGGGACGAGCAGTACTTC
-	TRBV5-5	-	TRBJ2-3	CASSQGSADTQYF	TGTGCCAGCAGCCAGGGGAGTGCAGATACGCAGTATTTT
-	TRBV9	few	TRBJ2-7	CASSVAGGLSYEQYF	TGTGCCAGCAGCGTAGCGGGGGGCCTCTCCTACGAGCAGTACTTC
-	TRBV29-1	-	TRBJ2-7	CSVQSRWIPPYEQYF	TGCAGCGTTCAGTCCAGGTGGATCCCCCCCTACGAGCAGTACTTC
-	TRBV7-9	-	TRBJ1-1	CASSLDQGSAEAFF	TGTGCCAGCAGCTTAGATCAGGGGAGCGCTGAAGCTTTCTTT
-	TRBV2	few	TRBJ2-7	CASNRDLYEQYF	TGTGCCAGCAACAGGGACCTCTACGAGCAGTACTTC
TRBD1	TRBV6-1	-	TRBJ1-1	CASRSPTGTAYAEAFF	TGTGCCAGCAGGAGCCCGACCGGGACAGCCTACGCTGAAGCTTTCTTT
TRBD1	TRBV10-3	-	TRBJ1-1	CAAGTAITEAFF	TGTGCCGCCGGGACAGCGATTACTGAAGCTTTCTTT
-	TRBV10-3	many	TRBJ2-3	CAINGGPDTQYF	TGTGCCATCAACGGAGGTCCAGATACGCAGTATTTT
TRBD1	TRBV5-1	many	TRBJ2-1	CASSLGDRVYNEQFF	TGCGCCAGCAGCTTGGGGGACAGGGTTTACAATGAGCAGTTCTTC
-	TRBV2	many	TRBJ1-6	CASTIAGGVSYNSPLHF	TGTGCCAGTACCATTGCTGGGGGAGTCTCCTATAATTCACCCCTCCACTTT
-	TRBV3-1	many	TRBJ2-1	CASSRELISSYNEQFF	TGTGCCAGCAGCCGGGAGCTGATCAGCTCCTACAATGAGCAGTTCTTC
-	TRBV7-2	-	TRBJ2-2	CASSLSETGELFF	TGTGCCAGCAGCTTAAGTGAAACCGGGGAGCTGTTTTTT
-	TRBV5-1	-	TRBJ2-5	CASSTGTSPGTQYF	TGCGCCAGCAGCACCGGGACTTCACCGGGGACCCAGTACTTC
-	TRBV4-1	many	TRBJ2-1	CASSQVGVEQFF	TGCGCCAGCAGCCAAGTCGGGGTTGAGCAGTTCTTC
-	TRBV9	-	TRBJ2-7	CASSTQPGTREQYF	TGTGCCAGCAGCACACAACCCGGGACGAGAGAGCAGTACTTC
-	TRBV5-1	-	TRBJ2-7	CASSLAVETYEQYF	TGCGCCAGCAGCTTGGCGGTGGAAACCTACGAGCAGTACTTC
-	TRBV20-1	-	TRBJ1-5	CSAKRGGQPQHF	TGCAGTGCCAAGAGAGGGGGGCAGCCCCAGCATTTT
TRBD2	TRBV3-1	few	TRBJ2-1	CASSHGAGWGNEQFF	TGTGCCAGCAGCCATGGAGCGGGATGGGGTAATGAGCAGTTCTTC
TRBD1	TRBV28	few	TRBJ1-1	CASSFGQGLWYTEAFF	TGTGCCAGCAGTTTTGGACAGGGTTTATGGTACACTGAAGCTTTCTTT
-	TRBV6-1	-	TRBJ2-3	CASASADSTDTQYF	TGTGCCAGCGCGTCGGCGGATAGCACAGATACGCAGTATTTT
TRBD1	TRBV12-3/TRBV12-4	-	TRBJ2-7	CASSFEDRGREQYF	TGTGCCAGCAGTTTCGAGGACAGGGGGCGCGAGCAGTACTTC
-	TRBV7-9	-	TRBJ1-6	CASSLAGGNYSPLHF	TGTGCCAGCAGCTTAGCGGGAGGGAACTATTCACCCCTCCACTTT
-	TRBV12-3/TRBV12-4	many	TRBJ1-2	CASTSPSLSGYGYTF	TGTGCCAGCACCTCCCCCAGTCTCTCCGGCTATGGCTACACCTTC
-	TRBV6-5	-	TRBJ2-3	CASSYDPTDTQYF	TGTGCCAGCAGTTACGACCCGACAGATACGCAGTATTTT
TRBD1	TRBV15	few	TRBJ2-1	CATSRGGQTGDYNEQFF	TGTGCCACCAGCAGAGGGGGTCAGACAGGGGATTACAATGAGCAGTTCTTC
-	TRBV28	-	TRBJ2-3	CATTASAGGVGTDTQYF	TGTGCCACCACCGCTTCTGCTGGCGGAGTAGGGACAGATACGCAGTATTTT
-	TRBV4-3	many	TRBJ2-3	CASSQGYADTQYF	TGCGCCAGCAGCCAAGGATACGCGGATACGCAGTATTTT
-	TRBV11-2	many	TRBJ2-1	CASIHGMDNEQFF	TGTGCCAGCATCCACGGGATGGACAATGAGCAGTTCTTC
-	TRBV28	-	TRBJ2-1	CASSPQGAGTYNEQFF	TGTGCCAGCAGCCCTCAAGGGGCAGGAACCTACAATGAGCAGTTCTTC
-	TRBV5-1	many	TRBJ2-3	CASSQDSVSTDTQYF	TGCGCCAGCAGCCAGGACAGCGTGAGCACAGATACGCAGTATTTT
-	TRBV12-3/TRBV12-4	-	TRBJ2-1	CASSLGTGRFF	TGTGCCAGCAGTTTAGGTACAGGGAGGTTCTTC
-	TRBV7-3	many	TRBJ2-2	CASSLNGELGELFF	TGTGCCAGCAGCTTAAATGGCGAGCTTGGGGAGCTGTTTTTT
-	TRBV20-1	-	TRBJ2-1	CSAGGPPLVDEQFF	TGCAGTGCTGGGGGTCCCCCACTGGTCGATGAGCAGTTCTTC
TRBD2	TRBV6-5	-	TRBJ2-1	CASSYSGGVLNNEQFF	TGTGCCAGCAGTTACAGCGGGGGGGTCCTCAACAATGAGCAGTTCTTC
-	TRBV21-1	-	TRBJ2-7	CASSICRPPSKYF	TGTGCCAGCAGCATTTGCAGACCGCCTTCTAAGTACTTC
-	TRBV20-1	many	TRBJ2-3	CSETNGDTQYF	TGCAGTGAGACAAATGGAGATACGCAGTATTTT
-	TRBV12-3/TRBV12-4	-	TRBJ1-1	CASSLGPGLNTEAFF	TGTGCCAGCAGTTTAGGTCCGGGACTGAACACTGAAGCTTTCTTT